Listed below are T cell receptor beta chains from one sample, sequenced in a study of blood T cell repertoires in COVID-19. Data came from immunoSEQ multiplex PCR; TCRdb stores just in-frame clones and leaves some out. Among 200,000 or so clones, around 84% were seen once, and the ten largest hold about 10%. Sequenced input: peripheral blood. The receptors were sampled from an elderly woman with COVID-19, enrolled during active disease. CDR3s include the opening cysteine and the closing phenylalanine or tryptophan. The order of the fields is V gene, D gene, J gene, clone size, CDR3 protein, CDR3 DNA. The D gene is left open where the match is weak. Size is omitted from some rows. Given values are once, few, many or a class for expanded clones.

TRBV19,-,TRBJ2-3,-,CASSTGRSSTDTQYF,TGTGCCAGTAGCACTGGGAGATCTAGCACAGATACGCAGTATTTT
TRBV6-5,-,TRBJ2-2,-,CASRQGHPPGELFF,TGTGCCAGCAGGCAGGGACACCCCCCCGGGGAGCTGTTTTTT
TRBV5-1,-,TRBJ2-5,-,CASSLGPGGETQYF,TGCGCCAGCAGCTTGGGACCTGGGGGGGAGACCCAGTACTTC
TRBV19,TRBD1,TRBJ1-5,-,CASRQGVQPQHF,TGTGCCAGTAGACAGGGGGTTCAGCCCCAGCATTTT
TRBV6-8,TRBD2,TRBJ2-1,-,CASSPGLAGGSPYNEQFF,TGTGCCAGCAGCCCAGGACTAGCGGGGGGGTCTCCCTACAATGAGCAGTTCTTC
TRBV3-1/TRBV3-2,TRBD2,TRBJ2-3,-,CASSRLAGGRSSDTQYF,TGTGCCAGCAGCCGACTAGCGGGGGGACGTTCTTCAGATACGCAGTATTTT
TRBV5-1,-,TRBJ1-1,-,CASSPRDSVSEAFF,TGCGCCAGCAGCCCCCGGGACTCTGTCTCTGAAGCTTTCTTT
TRBV10-3,TRBD2,TRBJ2-3,-,CAISGAGGTSTDTQYF,TGTGCCATCAGTGGCGCGGGGGGGACTAGCACAGATACGCAGTATTTT
TRBV5-1,TRBD1,TRBJ1-2,-,CASSYDRGYGYTF,TGCGCCAGCAGCTATGACAGGGGCTATGGCTACACCTTC
TRBV24-1,TRBD1,TRBJ1-5,once,CATSQRGLNQPQHF,TGTGCCACCAGCCAGAGGGGGCTCAATCAGCCCCAGCATTTT
TRBV3-1/TRBV3-2,TRBD2,TRBJ2-5,-,CASSQGTSASDTQYF,TGTGCCAGCAGCCAAGGAACTAGCGCGTCGGATACCCAGTACTTC
TRBV19,-,TRBJ2-2,-,CASSHQKSPTGELFF,TGTGCCAGTAGTCACCAGAAAAGTCCTACCGGGGAGCTGTTTTTT
TRBV5-1,TRBD1,TRBJ1-2,-,CASSRTGANYGYTF,TGCGCCAGCAGCCGGACAGGGGCTAACTATGGCTACACCTTC
TRBV19,-,TRBJ1-2,once,CASSIDFQGRRYGYTF,TGTGCCAGTAGTATAGATTTCCAGGGGAGAAGGTATGGCTACACCTTC
TRBV28,-,TRBJ1-3,-,CASSLVGAGNTIYF,TGTGCCAGCAGTTTAGTGGGAGCTGGAAACACCATATATTTT
TRBV18,TRBD2,TRBJ2-1,-,CASSPPTSGGYNEQFF,TGTGCCAGCTCACCACCGACAAGCGGGGGGTACAATGAGCAGTTCTTC
TRBV5-1,-,TRBJ1-1,once,CASSYAGVENTEAFF,TGCGCCAGCAGCTATGCAGGGGTAGAGAACACTGAAGCTTTCTTT
TRBV28,-,TRBJ1-4,-,CASRGRRQAFF,TGTGCCAGCAGGGGCCGGAGACAGGCGTTTTTT
TRBV4-1,-,TRBJ1-3,once,CASSPILGNTIYF,TGCGCCAGCAGCCCTATACTGGGAAACACCATATATTTT
TRBV7-8,-,TRBJ1-6,-,CASSATRGSPPGAPLHF,TGTGCCAGCAGCGCTACCCGTGGAAGCCCTCCGGGAGCACCCCTCCACTTT
TRBV7-2,-,TRBJ1-1,-,CASSLGQSEAFF,TGTGCCAGCAGCTTAGGACAGTCTGAAGCTTTCTTT
TRBV28,TRBD2,TRBJ2-2,few,CASGTSVSGELFF,TGTGCCTCCGGGACTAGCGTCTCCGGGGAGCTGTTTTTT
TRBV5-1,-,TRBJ2-3,few,CASSPGLLTDTQYF,TGCGCCAGCAGCCCTGGACTATTAACAGATACGCAGTATTTT
TRBV19,-,TRBJ1-4,-,CASSPTGIRSEKLFF,TGTGCCAGTAGTCCCACCGGGATTCGAAGCGAAAAACTGTTTTTT
TRBV6-5,TRBD2,TRBJ2-1,-,CASSYVGGRLNEQFF,TGTGCCAGCAGTTACGTTGGCGGGAGGTTGAATGAGCAGTTCTTC
TRBV2,TRBD1,TRBJ2-5,-,CASSFGQGEETQYF,TGTGCCAGCAGCTTTGGACAGGGGGAAGAGACCCAGTACTTC
TRBV10-1,TRBD1,TRBJ2-2,-,CASSENRGSRELFF,TGCGCCAGCAGTGAGAACAGGGGTTCCCGGGAGCTGTTTTTT
TRBV28,TRBD1,TRBJ1-2,-,CASMDPRGTNYGYTF,TGTGCCAGCATGGACCCCAGGGGGACCAACTATGGCTACACCTTC
TRBV7-8,-,TRBJ2-7,-,CASRTRQGREYEQYF,TGTGCCAGCAGGACGAGACAGGGGAGGGAGTACGAGCAGTACTTC
TRBV5-1,TRBD1,TRBJ2-2,-,CASSIGQGDTGELFF,TGCGCCAGCAGCATAGGACAGGGAGACACCGGGGAGCTGTTTTTT
TRBV7-2,-,TRBJ1-5,-,CASSLDSYQPQHF,TGTGCCAGCAGCTTAGATAGTTATCAGCCCCAGCATTTT
TRBV27,TRBD1,TRBJ2-3,-,CASSHDRGGTDTQYF,TGTGCCAGCAGTCACGACAGGGGGGGTACAGATACGCAGTATTTT
TRBV18,TRBD1,TRBJ1-5,-,CASGDSGNQPQHF,TGTGCCAGCGGGGACAGTGGCAATCAGCCCCAGCATTTT
TRBV5-1,TRBD1,TRBJ1-3,-,CASSLGTVNPLSSGNTIYF,TGCGCCAGCAGCCTCGGGACAGTTAATCCCCTTAGCTCTGGAAACACCATATATTTT
TRBV4-1,TRBD2,TRBJ2-1,-,CASSQEVAGTYNEQFF,TGCGCCAGCAGCCAAGAGGTAGCGGGGACTTACAATGAGCAGTTCTTC